A single sample is the source of the 8 T cell receptor beta chains below, sequenced in a study of follicular helper T cells after annual influenza vaccination. The assay was immunoSEQ multiplex PCR, and TCRdb's table has in-frame clones only and misses some. Here the sample spans about 4,800 clones, nearly 85% being singletons. Described time point: 2015-2016 season, 7 days after influenza vaccination. Sequenced here: CXCR5+ CD38- circulating T follicular helper cells from blood, sampled 7 days after influenza vaccination. Subset: circulating Tfh, non-naive CD4+CXCR5+PD-1+ (ICOS+CD38+ or ICOS-CD38-). All receptors come from an adult who received the influenza vaccine.

This clone was detected only once. CDR3 sequence: CASSLQGINYGYTF. The CDR3 DNA reads as TGTGCCAGCAGCTTACAGGGAATCAACTATGGCTACACCTTC. This chain links TRBV5-6 with TRBJ1-2; tentative D call: TRBD1 (6 bases). The V end was cut by 2 bases, the J end by 2 bases, with 10 bases between. Per the germline V gene, CDR1 is SGHDT and CDR2 is YYEEEE. CDR3 length: 14 amino acids.

This clone was seen just once. The chain links TRBV6-4 to TRBJ1-2, with 7 bases that match TRBD1. CDR3 size: 15 residues. After removal of 1 base from V and 1 base from J, the junction contained 3 bases not matched to a gene. Germline values: CDR1 MRHNA, CDR2 SNTAGT. The DNA of the CDR3 is TGTGCCAGCAGTGACTACAGGGGACTTAACTATGGCTACACCTTC. This sequence encodes CASSDYRGLNYGYTF.

This chain joins TRBV14 and TRBJ1-2; D remains ambiguous. This CDR3 region has 16 residues. Trimming removed 4 bases at V and 0 bases at J, with 15 bases between. Germline V lookup: CDR1 SGHDN, CDR2 FVKESK. CDR3 in DNA: TGTGCCAGCAGCCTGGAGGGCCAAGCACCTAACTATGGCTACACCTTC. This codes for CASSLEGQAPNYGYTF.

The J gene is TRBJ1-2, the V gene TRBV5-5; unclear D gene. Germline assignment: CDR1 SGHKS and CDR2 YYEKEE (reference sequence). V was shortened by 0 bases and J by 5 bases, with 5 bases between the two germline ends. This CDR3 has 12 amino acids. CDR3 nucleotide sequence: TGTGCCAGCAGCTTGGAAAAGTATGGCTACACCTTC. This encodes CASSLEKYGYTF.

The chain recombines TRBV2 with TRBJ1-5; possibly TRBD1 for D (6 bases). The ends were cut back, 3 bases at V and 7 bases at J, with 10 bases in the middle. The germline V gene has CDR1 SNHLY and CDR2 FYNNEI. The CDR3 length is 13 residues. CDR3 in DNA: TGTGCCAGCAGTGATGGGACAAAGCAGCCCCAGCATTTT. Translating gives CASSDGTKQPQHF. Full variable domain (missing parts from reference TRBV2 and TRBJ1-5): EPEVTQTPSHQVTQMGQEVILRCVPISNHLYFYWYRQILGQKVEFLVSFYNNEISEKSEIFDDQFSVERPDGSNFTLKIRSTKLEDSAMYFCASSDGTKQPQHFGDGTRLSIL.

The chain recombines TRBV7-3 with TRBJ2-1; no firm D call. Trimming pared 0 bases from V and 0 bases from J, leaving 6 bases between. Per germline, CDR1 SGHTA and CDR2 FQGTGA. The CDR3 runs 15 residues. The CDR3 DNA reads as TGTGCCAGCAGCTTAACTAGGAACTCCTACAATGAGCAGTTCTTC. It codes for CASSLTRNSYNEQFF.

The chain links TRBV6-5 to TRBJ1-3; 12 nucleotides match TRBD1. This CDR3 is 16 amino acids long. J gave up 2 bases and V 2 bases, and 1 base lay outside the gene matches. In germline, CDR1 is MNHEY, CDR2 SVGAGI. This CDR3 reads CASSYGTGGAGNTIYF. The CDR3 DNA sequence: TGTGCCAGCAGTTACGGGACAGGGGGCGCTGGAAACACCATATATTTT.

This chain joins TRBV5-8 and TRBJ1-1; D ambiguous. CDR1 and CDR2 from the germline V gene are SGHTS and YDEGEE. The CDR3 spans 13 residues. V lost 6 bases to trimming and J lost 4 bases, with 13 bases between them. The CDR3 sequence: CASTRSWVTEAFF. DNA for the CDR3: TGTGCCAGCACCAGATCTTGGGTCACTGAAGCTTTCTTT.